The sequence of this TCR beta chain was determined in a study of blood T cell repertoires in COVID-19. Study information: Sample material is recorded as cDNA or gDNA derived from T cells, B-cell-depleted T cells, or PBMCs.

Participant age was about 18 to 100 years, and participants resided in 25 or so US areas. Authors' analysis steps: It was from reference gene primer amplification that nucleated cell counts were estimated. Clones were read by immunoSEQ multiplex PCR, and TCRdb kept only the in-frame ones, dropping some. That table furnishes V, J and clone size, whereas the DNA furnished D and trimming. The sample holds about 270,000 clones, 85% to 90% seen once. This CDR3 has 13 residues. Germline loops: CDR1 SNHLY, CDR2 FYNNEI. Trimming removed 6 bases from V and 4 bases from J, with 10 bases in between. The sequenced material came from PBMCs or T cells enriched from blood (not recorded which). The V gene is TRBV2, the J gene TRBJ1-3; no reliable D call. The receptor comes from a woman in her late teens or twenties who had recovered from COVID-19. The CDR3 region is CASREDVGNTIYF. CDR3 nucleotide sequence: TGTGCCAGCAGGGAGGACGTCGGAAACACCATATATTTT. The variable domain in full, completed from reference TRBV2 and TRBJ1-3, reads EPEVTQTPSHQVTQMGQEVILRCVPISNHLYFYWYRQILGQKVEFLVSFYNNEISEKSEIFDDQFSVERPDGSNFTLKIRSTKLEDSAMYFCASREDVGNTIYFGEGSWLTVV.